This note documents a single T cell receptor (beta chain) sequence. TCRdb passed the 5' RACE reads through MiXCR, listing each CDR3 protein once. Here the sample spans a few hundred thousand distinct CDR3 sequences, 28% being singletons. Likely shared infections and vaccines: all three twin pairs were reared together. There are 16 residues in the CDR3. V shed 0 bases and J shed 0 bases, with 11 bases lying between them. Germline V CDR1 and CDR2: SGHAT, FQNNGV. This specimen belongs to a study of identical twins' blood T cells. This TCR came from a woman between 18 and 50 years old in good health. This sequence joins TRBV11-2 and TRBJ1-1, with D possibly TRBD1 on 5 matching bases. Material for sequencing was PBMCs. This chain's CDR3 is CASSLDAQGMNTEAFF. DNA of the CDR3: TGTGCCAGCAGCTTAGACGCCCAGGGAATGAACACTGAAGCTTTCTTT.